The subject of this entry is one TCR beta chain. What it recognizes is unknown. These data come from a study of T cells after yellow fever vaccination. A 5'RACE template-switching step, the method used to make TCR cDNA, added a universal primer site and UMIs. TCRdb fed the 5' RACE reads into MiXCR, producing one record per CDR3 protein. This table holds around 250,000 distinct CDR3 sequences, 5.2% found once. General observations from the study: Booster sampling recovered most clones from primary vaccination (about 97% CD4, around 88% CD8). CD4 and CD8 compartments shared a small share of clonotypes.

The sequence was collected from a man aged 18 to 29 who received the YFV17D yellow fever vaccine. The sequenced sample was CD4+ T cells sorted from PBMCs, obtained on the day of the yellow fever booster vaccination.

In DNA form, the CDR3 reads TGTGCCAGTACTACGACCGGGTGGAATCAGCCCCAGCATTTT. Protein sequence: CASTTTGWNQPQHF. This chain joins TRBV12-3 or TRBV12-4 and TRBJ1-5, with unresolved D. V lost 9 bases to trimming and J lost 4 bases, with 16 bases between them. This CDR3 is built from 14 residues.